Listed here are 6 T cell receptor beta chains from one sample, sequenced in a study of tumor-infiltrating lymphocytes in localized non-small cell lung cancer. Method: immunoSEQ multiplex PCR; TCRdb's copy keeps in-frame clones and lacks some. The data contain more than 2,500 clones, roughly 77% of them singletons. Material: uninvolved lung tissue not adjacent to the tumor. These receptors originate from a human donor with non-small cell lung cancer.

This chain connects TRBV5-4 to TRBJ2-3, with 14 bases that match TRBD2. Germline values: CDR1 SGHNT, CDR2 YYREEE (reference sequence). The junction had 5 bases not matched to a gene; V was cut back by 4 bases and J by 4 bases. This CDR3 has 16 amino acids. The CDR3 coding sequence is TGTGCCAGCAGCAAACGACTAGCGGGGGGGCCAGATACGCAGTATTTT. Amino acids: CASSKRLAGGPDTQYF.

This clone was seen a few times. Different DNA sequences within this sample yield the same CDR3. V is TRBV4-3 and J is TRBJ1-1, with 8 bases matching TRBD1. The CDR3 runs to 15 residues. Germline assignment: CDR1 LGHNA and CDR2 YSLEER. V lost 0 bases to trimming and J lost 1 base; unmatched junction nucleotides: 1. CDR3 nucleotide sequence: TGCGCCAGCAGCCAAGAAGGGACAGGGAACACTGAAGCTTTCTTT. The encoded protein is CASSQEGTGNTEAFF.

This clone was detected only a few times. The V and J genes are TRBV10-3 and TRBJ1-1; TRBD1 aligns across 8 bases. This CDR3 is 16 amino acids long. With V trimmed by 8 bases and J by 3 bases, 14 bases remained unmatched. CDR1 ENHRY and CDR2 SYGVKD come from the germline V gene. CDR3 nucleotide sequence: TGTGCCATCCACCCAGGACAGGGTCAGCGCGACACTGAAGCTTTCTTT. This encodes CAIHPGQGQRDTEAFF.

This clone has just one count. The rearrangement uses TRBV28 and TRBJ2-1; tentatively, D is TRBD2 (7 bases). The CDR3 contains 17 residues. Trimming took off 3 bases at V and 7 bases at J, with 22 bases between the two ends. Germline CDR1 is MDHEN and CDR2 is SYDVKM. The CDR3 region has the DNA TGTGCCAGCAGTTTGTTTGGCCGCCGGGGGGCGGGTAATGAGCAGTTCTTC. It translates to CASSLFGRRGAGNEQFF.

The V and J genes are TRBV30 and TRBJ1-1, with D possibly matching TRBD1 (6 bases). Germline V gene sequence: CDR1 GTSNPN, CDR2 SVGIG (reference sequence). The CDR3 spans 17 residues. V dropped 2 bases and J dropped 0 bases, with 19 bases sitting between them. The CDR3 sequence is CAWSWGGRAKLNTEAFF. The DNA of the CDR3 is TGTGCCTGGAGTTGGGGGGGCAGGGCCAAATTGAACACTGAAGCTTTCTTT. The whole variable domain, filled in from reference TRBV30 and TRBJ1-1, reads SQTIHQWPATLVQPVGSPLSLECTVEGTSNPNLYWYRQAAGRGLQLLFYSVGIGQISSEVPQNLSASRPQDRQFILSSKKLLLSDSGFYLCAWSWGGRAKLNTEAFFGQGTRLTVV.

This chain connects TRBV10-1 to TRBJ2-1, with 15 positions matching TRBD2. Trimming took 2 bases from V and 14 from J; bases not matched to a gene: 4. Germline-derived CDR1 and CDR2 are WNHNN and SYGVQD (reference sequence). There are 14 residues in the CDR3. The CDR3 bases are TGCGCCAGCAGTGAGGGACTAGCGGGAGGGGGCAAGTTCTTC. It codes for CASSEGLAGGGKFF.